One T cell receptor (beta chain) is described in this entry. Its antigen has not been determined. It has no much larger one-base neighbor in the sample; base qualities were not kept. Reading the germline V gene gives CDR1 SNHLY and CDR2 FYNNEI. The CDR3 spans 13 residues, from the cysteine through the phenylalanine. Only the CDR3 region is kept as DNA, spanning 39 bases read in frame from base 1. The V end loses 5 bases and the J end loses 9 bases, and a stretch of 14 bases separates them. This specimen belongs to a study of post-analysis software for immune sequencing data (dated by TCRdb to the mid-2010s). Some background on the complete study: Disease courses on record covered relapsing-remitting, secondary progressive and progressive-relapsing multiple sclerosis, though some patients had no subtype annotation. The multiple sclerosis patient repertoires were compared with roughly twelve previously published healthy control repertoires from donors aged about 6 to 26 years. A subset of samples was prepared in parallel using single-end sample barcoding, then pooled and co-amplified after Illumina adapter ligation.

To demonstrate the VDJtools post-analysis software, the study profiled TCR beta repertoires from the peripheral blood of about a dozen young patients with multiple sclerosis. Multiple sclerosis patients were children and adolescents aged about 6 to 17 years. The study at large found these results: The multiple sclerosis patient group was slightly younger than the control group. Multiple sclerosis patients had significantly lower normalized Chao1 diversity than controls, a result that suggests substantial peripheral T-cell clonal expansion. Strong co-clustering of samples prepared in the same batch was shown by direct clustering with F measure, prompting a batch-effect correction. Patients showed significantly higher frequencies than controls for roughly five TRBV segments, among them TRBV5-6, TRBV5-1 and TRBV20-1.

Libraries were built with PCR. Sequencing used an Illumina HiSeq 2500. Unique molecular identifiers were incorporated into TCR beta cDNA libraries to reduce PCR and sequencing biases. Approximately 500,000 cDNA molecules were obtained per 1 to 10 million input T cells, so each molecule approximated one T cell. The patient libraries were prepared and sequenced using the same protocol as the earlier healthy control dataset. Samples belonging to the same batch were prepared together, multiplexed and sequenced on a shared HiSeq lane. As for the original processing: MIGEC was used to process the raw barcoded reads, and molecular identifier groups with only a single read were discarded before consensus assembly and CDR3 extraction. VDJtools was used for post-analysis of the clonotype tables, and diversity was normalized by down-sampling every dataset to the size of the smallest sample. To correct batch-related cross-sample contamination, repertoire overlap clustering matched CDR3 amino acid sequences but not nucleotide sequences. The raw public reads went through TCRdb reprocessing: fastp at Q25, MiXCR clone calling, in-frame beta chains kept. Identical CDR3 protein sequences are pooled into one entry, listed with their most common genes and DNA. The V and J calls, along with clone size, are taken from TCRdb and not from the paper's own processing. The table for this sample lists about 430,000 distinct CDR3 sequences; roughly 38% of them were counted only once. Jointly, the top ten make up less than 8% of the sample.

Sequenced input: blood. The receptor was isolated from a girl aged 2 to 9 with multiple sclerosis. This chain joins TRBV2 to TRBJ2-1, with a tentative D gene TRBD1 over 5 matching bases. The DNA is TGTGCCAGCAGTTTACAAAGGGGTCGTGAGCAGTTCTTC. Translated, this is CASSLQRGREQFF.